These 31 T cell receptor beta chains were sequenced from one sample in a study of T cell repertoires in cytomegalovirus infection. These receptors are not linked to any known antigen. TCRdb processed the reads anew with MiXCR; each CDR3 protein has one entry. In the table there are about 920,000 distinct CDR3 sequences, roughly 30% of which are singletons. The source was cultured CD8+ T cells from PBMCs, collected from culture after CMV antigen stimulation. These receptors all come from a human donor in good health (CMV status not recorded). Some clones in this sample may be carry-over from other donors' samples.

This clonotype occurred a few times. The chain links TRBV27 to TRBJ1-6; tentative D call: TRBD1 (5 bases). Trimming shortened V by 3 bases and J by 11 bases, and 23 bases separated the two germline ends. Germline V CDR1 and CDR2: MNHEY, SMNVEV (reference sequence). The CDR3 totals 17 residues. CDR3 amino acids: CASSLFAGQEGFTPLHF. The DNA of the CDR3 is TGTGCCAGCAGTTTGTTTGCTGGACAAGAGGGGTTTACACCCCTCCACTTT.

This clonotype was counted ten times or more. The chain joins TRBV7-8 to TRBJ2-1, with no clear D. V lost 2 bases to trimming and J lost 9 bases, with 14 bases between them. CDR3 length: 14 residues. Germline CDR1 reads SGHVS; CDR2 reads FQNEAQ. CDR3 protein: CASSLLSSQREQFF. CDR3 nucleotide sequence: TGTGCCAGCAGCTTACTAAGCTCCCAGCGTGAGCAGTTCTTC.

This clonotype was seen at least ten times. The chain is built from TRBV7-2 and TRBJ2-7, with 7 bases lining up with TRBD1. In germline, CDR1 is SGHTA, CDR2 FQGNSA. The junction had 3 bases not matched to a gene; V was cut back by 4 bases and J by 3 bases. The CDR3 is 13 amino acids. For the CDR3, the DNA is TGTGCCAGCAGCTACGGGACAGTCTACGAGCAGTACGTC. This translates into CASSYGTVYEQYV.

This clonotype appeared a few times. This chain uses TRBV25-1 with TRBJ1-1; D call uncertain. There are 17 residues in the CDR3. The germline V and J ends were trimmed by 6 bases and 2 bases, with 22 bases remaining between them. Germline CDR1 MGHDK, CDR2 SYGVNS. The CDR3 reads CASSGQYLRGLNTEAFF. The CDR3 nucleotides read TGTGCCAGCAGCGGGCAATACCTTCGGGGTCTTAACACTGAAGCTTTCTTT.

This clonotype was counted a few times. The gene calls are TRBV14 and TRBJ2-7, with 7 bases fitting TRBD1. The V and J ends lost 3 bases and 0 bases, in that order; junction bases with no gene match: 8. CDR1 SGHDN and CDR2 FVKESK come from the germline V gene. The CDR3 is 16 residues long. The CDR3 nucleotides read TGTGCCAGCAGCCAGAGGGGGACAGCCTACTCCTACGAGCAGTACTTC. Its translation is CASSQRGTAYSYEQYF.

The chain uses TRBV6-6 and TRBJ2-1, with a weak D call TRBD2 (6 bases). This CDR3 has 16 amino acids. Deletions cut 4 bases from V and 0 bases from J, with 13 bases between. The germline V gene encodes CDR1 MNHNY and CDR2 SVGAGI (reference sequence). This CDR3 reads CASSFSAGYSYNEQFF. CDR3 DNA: TGTGCCAGCAGTTTCTCGGCGGGATACTCCTACAATGAGCAGTTCTTC.

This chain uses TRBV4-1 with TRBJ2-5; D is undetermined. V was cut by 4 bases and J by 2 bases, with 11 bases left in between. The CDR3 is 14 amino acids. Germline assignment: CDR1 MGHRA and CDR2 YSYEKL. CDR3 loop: CASSPRSRQETQYF. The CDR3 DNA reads TGCGCCAGCAGCCCCCGGAGCAGACAAGAGACCCAGTACTTC.

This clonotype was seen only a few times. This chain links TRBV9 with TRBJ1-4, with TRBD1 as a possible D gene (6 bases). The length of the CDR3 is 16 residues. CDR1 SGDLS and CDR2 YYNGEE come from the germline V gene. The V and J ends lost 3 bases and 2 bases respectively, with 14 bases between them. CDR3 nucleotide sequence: TGTGCCAGCAGCGCGACAGGTGGTGGTACTAATGAAAAACTGTTTTTT. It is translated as CASSATGGGTNEKLFF. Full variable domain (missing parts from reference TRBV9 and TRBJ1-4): DSGVTQTPKHLITATGQRVTLRCSPRSGDLSVYWYQQSLDQGLQFLIQYYNGEERAKGNILERFSAQQFPDLHSELNLSSLELGDSALYFCASSATGGGTNEKLFFGSGTQLSVL.

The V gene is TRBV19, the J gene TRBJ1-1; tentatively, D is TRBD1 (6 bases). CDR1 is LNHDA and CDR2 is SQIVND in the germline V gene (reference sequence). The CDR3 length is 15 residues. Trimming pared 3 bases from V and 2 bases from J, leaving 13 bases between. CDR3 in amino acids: CASSMGGRGNTEAFF. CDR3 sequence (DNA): TGTGCCAGTAGTATGGGCGGCAGGGGTAACACTGAAGCTTTCTTT.

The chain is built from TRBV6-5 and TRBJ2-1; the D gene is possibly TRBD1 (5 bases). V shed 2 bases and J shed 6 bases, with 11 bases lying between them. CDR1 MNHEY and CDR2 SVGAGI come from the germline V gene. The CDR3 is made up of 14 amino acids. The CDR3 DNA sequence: TGTGCCAGCAGTTACGCCAGGGATCTCAATGAGCAGTTCTTC. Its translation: CASSYARDLNEQFF.

The CDR3 nucleotides read TGTGCCAGCAGCGATCCAGGGGGGCCTCAGCCCCAGCATTTT. Residues: CASSDPGGPQPQHF. The V call is TRBV2, the J call TRBJ1-5, with 7 bases identical to TRBD1. Trimming cost V 6 bases and J 6 bases; bases outside gene matches: 8. This CDR3 spans 14 amino acids. Germline V gene data show CDR1 as SNHLY and CDR2 as FYNNEI.

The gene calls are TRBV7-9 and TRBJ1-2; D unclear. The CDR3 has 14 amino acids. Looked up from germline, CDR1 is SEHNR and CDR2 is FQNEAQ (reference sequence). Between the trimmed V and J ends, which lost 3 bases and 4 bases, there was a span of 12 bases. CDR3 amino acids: CASSFSSGIYGYTF. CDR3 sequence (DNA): TGTGCCAGCAGCTTCTCCAGCGGTATCTATGGCTACACCTTC.

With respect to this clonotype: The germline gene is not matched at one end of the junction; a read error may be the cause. The CDR3 nucleotides are TGTGTCAGCAGCTTGAATGAGGCAACTAATGAAAAACTGTTTTTT. It encodes CVSSLNEATNEKLFF. The chain couples TRBV7-2 to TRBJ1-4; D unclear. CDR3 length: 15 amino acids. CDR1 is SGHTA, CDR2 FQGNSA, per germline.

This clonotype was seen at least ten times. The CDR3 here is CASRGEGPRGYTF. The CDR3 nucleotides read TGTGCCAGCAGGGGCGAGGGGCCTCGTGGCTACACCTTC. The rearrangement joins TRBV7-2 to TRBJ1-2; D is perhaps TRBD1 (5 bases). CDR1 and CDR2 (germline): SGHTA, FQGNSA. The CDR3 loop spans 13 amino acids. Between the trimmed V and J ends, which lost 6 bases and 7 bases, there was a span of 15 bases. The full variable domain, rest sourced from reference TRBV7-2 and TRBJ1-2, is GAGVSQSPSNKVTEKGKDVELRCDPISGHTALYWYRQSLGQGLEFLIYFQGNSAPDKSGLPSDRFSAERTGGSVSTLTIQRTQQEDSAVYLCASRGEGPRGYTFGSGTRLTVV.

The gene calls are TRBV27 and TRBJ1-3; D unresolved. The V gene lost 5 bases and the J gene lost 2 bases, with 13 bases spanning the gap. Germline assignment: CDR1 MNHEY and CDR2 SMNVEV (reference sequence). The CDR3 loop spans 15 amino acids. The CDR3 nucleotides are TGTGCCAGCAGTCCGCATTGGGATCCTGGAAACACCATATATTTT. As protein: CASSPHWDPGNTIYF.

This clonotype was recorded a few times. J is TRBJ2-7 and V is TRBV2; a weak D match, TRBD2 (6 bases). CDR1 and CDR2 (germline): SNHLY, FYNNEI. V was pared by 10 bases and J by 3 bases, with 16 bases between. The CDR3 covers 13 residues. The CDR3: CATGIGGLYEQYV. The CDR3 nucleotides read TGTGCCACTGGTATCGGGGGACTCTACGAGCAGTACGTC.

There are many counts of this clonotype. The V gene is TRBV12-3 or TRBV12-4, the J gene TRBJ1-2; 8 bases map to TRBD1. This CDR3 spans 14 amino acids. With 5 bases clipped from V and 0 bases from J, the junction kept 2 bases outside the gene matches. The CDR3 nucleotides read TGTGCCAGCAGTCAGGGGGCCCCTAACTATGGCTACACCTTC. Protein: CASSQGAPNYGYTF.

CDR3 amino acids: CASSQDPLGNSPLHF. The CDR3 DNA is TGTGCCAGCAGCCAAGACCCTCTGGGTAATTCACCCCTCCACTTT. The chain joins TRBV3-1 to TRBJ1-6, with unresolved D. Per the germline V gene, CDR1 is LGHDT and CDR2 is YNNKEL (reference sequence). V dropped 0 bases and J dropped 6 bases, with 9 bases sitting between them. The CDR3 is made up of 15 amino acids.

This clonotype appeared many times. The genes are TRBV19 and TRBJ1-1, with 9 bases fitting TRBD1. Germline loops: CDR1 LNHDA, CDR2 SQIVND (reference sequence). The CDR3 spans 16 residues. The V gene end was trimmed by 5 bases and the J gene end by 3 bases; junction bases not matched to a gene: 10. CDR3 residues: CASSEQGARGDTEAFF. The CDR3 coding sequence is TGTGCCAGTAGTGAACAGGGGGCGCGAGGAGACACTGAAGCTTTCTTT.

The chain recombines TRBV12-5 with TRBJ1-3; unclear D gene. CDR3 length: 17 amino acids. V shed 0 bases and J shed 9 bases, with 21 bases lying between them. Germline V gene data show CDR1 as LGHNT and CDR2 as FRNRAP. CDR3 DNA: TGTGCTAGTGGTTTGGTACCTCTGGCAGGCCTTGATACCACCATATATTTT. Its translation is CASGLVPLAGLDTTIYF.

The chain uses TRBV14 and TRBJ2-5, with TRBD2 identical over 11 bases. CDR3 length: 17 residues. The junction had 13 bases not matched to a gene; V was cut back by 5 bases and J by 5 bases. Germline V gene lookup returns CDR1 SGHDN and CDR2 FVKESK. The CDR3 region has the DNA TGTGCCAGCAGCTCCCGCCGGCTAGCGGGGGGCCGGGAGACCCAGTACTTC. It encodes CASSSRRLAGGRETQYF.

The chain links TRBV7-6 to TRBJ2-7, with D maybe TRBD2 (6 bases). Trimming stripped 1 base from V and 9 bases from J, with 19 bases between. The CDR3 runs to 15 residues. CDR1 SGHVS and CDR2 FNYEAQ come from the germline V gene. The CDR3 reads CASSLGTGDLRGQYF. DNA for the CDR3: TGTGCCAGCAGCTTAGGGACGGGGGACCTACGAGGGCAGTACTTC.

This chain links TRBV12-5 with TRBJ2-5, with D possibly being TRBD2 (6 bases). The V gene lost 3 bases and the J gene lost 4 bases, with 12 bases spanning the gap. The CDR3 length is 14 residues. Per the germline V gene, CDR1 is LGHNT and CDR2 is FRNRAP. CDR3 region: CASGFGTRGETQYF. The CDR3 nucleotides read TGTGCTAGTGGTTTCGGGACTCGGGGAGAGACCCAGTACTTC.

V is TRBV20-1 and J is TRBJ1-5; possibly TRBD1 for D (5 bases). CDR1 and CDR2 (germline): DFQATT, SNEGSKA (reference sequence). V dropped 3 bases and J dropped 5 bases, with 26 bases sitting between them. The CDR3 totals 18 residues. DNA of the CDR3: TGCAGTGCTAGTCGCGCGGCCTACACGAGGGAAGGGGATCAGCCCCAGCATTTT. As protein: CSASRAAYTREGDQPQHF.

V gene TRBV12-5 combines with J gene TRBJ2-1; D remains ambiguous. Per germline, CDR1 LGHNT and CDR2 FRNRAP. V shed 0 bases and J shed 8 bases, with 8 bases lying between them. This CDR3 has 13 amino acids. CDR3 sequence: CASGLVLSDEQFF. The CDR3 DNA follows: TGTGCTAGTGGTTTGGTACTATCGGATGAGCAGTTCTTC.

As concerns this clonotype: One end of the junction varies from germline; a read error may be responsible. The CDR3 sequence: CTSSLGQGYEQYF. Here the CDR3 DNA reads TGTACCAGCAGCTTAGGGCAGGGCTACGAGCAGTACTTC. J is TRBJ2-7 and V is TRBV7-6, with TRBD1 as a possible D gene (5 bases). The CDR3 is 13 residues long. CDR1 and CDR2 (germline): SGHVS, FNYEAQ. Combining the CDR3 with reference TRBV7-6 and TRBJ2-7 gives the whole variable domain GAGVSQSPRYKVTKRGQDVALRCDPISGHVSLYWYRQALGQGPEFLTYFNYEAQQDKSGLPNDRFSAERPEGSISTLTIQRTEQRDSAMYRCTSSLGQGYEQYFGPGTRLTVT.

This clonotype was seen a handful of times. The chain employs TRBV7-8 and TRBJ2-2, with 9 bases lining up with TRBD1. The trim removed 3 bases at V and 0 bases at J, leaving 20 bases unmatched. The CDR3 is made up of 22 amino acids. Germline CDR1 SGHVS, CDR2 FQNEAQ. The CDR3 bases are TGTGCCAGCAGCTTTTATAGGCAGTGGGGACAGGGAACCCTCGCGAACACCGGGGAGCTGTTTTTT. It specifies CASSFYRQWGQGTLANTGELFF.

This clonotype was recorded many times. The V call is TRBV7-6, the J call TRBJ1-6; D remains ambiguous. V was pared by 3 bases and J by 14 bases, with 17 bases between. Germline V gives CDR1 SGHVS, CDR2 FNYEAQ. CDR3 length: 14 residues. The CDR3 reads CASSLSGERFTLHF. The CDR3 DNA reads TGTGCCAGCAGCTTGAGCGGGGAGCGTTTCACCCTCCACTTT.

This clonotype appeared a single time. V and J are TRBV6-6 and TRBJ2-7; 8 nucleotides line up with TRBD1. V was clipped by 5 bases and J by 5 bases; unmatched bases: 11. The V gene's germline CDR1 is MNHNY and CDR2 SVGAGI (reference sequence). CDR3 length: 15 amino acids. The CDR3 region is CASSGSPGQANEQYF. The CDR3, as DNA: TGTGCCAGCAGTGGGTCTCCGGGACAGGCGAACGAGCAGTACTTC.

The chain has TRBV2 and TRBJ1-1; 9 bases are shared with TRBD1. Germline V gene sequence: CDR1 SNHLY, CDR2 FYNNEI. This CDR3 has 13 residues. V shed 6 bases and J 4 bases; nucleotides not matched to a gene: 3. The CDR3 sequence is CASRDRGFTEAFF. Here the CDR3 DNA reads TGTGCCAGCAGGGACAGGGGATTCACTGAAGCTTTCTTT.

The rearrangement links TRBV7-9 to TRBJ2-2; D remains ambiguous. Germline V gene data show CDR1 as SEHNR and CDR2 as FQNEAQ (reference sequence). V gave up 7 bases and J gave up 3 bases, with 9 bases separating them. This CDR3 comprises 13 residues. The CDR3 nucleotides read TGTGCCAGCACCTATGGACACACCGGGGAGCTGTTTTTT. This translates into CASTYGHTGELFF.